Below are 14 T cell receptor beta chains sequenced from a single sample in a study of human T cells and chemical hapten exposure. TCRdb reprocessed the RACE reads with MiXCR, giving one entry per CDR3 protein. This table has around 180,000 distinct CDR3 sequences, just under 30% appearing once. The time point was: pre-sensitization, week 0. Specified treatment: therapeutic diphenylcyclopropenone sensitization with weekly scalp DPC. The sample was whole blood, taken in connection with sensitization to the hapten diphenylcyclopropenone (DPC). The source is a woman aged 25 to 39 with alopecia areata. Some clones in this sample may be carry-over from other donors' samples.

The chain joins TRBV12-3 or TRBV12-4 to TRBJ2-1; 7 nucleotides align to TRBD1. The length of the CDR3 is 15 residues. V shed 7 bases, J shed 6 bases, and the junction held 12 bases outside the gene matches. CDR3: CASKVGDSLPNEQFF. CDR3 sequence (DNA): TGTGCCAGCAAGGTAGGGGACAGCCTCCCCAATGAGCAGTTCTTC.

CDR3 nucleotide sequence: TGTGCCAGCAGCTTTTCCGGGACAGGGGTTGGAAACACCATATATTTT. Encoded protein: CASSFSGTGVGNTIYF. The J gene is TRBJ1-3, the V gene TRBV11-1, with 10 bases identical to TRBD1. The CDR3 loop spans 16 amino acids. V dropped 3 bases and J dropped 3; count of bases not matched to a gene: 5. Per the germline V gene, CDR1 is SGHAT and CDR2 is FQDESV (reference sequence).

The chain joins TRBV9 to TRBJ2-5; 8 nucleotides agree with TRBD2. The junction had 13 bases not matched to a gene; V was cut back by 10 bases and J by 2 bases. This CDR3 is built from 15 residues. Germline loops: CDR1 SGDLS, CDR2 YYNGEE. CDR3 coding DNA: TGTGCCCCCCTCGGGGGGGGGGCGGATCAAGAGACCCAGTACTTC. Translation gives CAPLGGGADQETQYF.

Concerning this clonotype itself: A read error may produce the germline difference seen at one junction end. V and J are TRBV13 and TRBJ2-1, with 7 bases that match TRBD2. The germline CDR1 and CDR2 sequences are PRHDT and FYEKMQ (reference sequence). The CDR3 spans 15 residues. The CDR3 here is CVSSPREGGRNEQFF. The CDR3 DNA is TGTGTCAGCAGCCCTCGAGAGGGAGGGCGCAATGAGCAGTTCTTC.

This chain joins TRBV5-5 and TRBJ2-5, with TRBD2 identical over 13 bases. V dropped 3 bases and J dropped 3; count of bases not matched to a gene: 5. In germline, CDR1 is SGHKS, CDR2 YYEKEE (reference sequence). This CDR3 has 16 residues. The CDR3 nucleotides read TGTGCCAGCAGCTCCGGACTAGCGGGGGTAGAAGAGACCCAGTACTTC. Encoded protein: CASSSGLAGVEETQYF.

The chain recombines TRBV7-9 with TRBJ1-3, with D unclear. CDR1 and CDR2 from the germline V gene are SEHNR and FQNEAQ (reference sequence). The V gene lost 2 bases and the J gene lost 2 bases, with 4 bases spanning the gap. CDR3 length equals 13 residues. The CDR3 region is CASSLIAGNTIYF. Written as DNA, the CDR3 is TGTGCCAGCAGCTTAATTGCTGGAAACACCATATATTTT. Full variable domain (outside the CDR3, taken from reference TRBV7-9 and TRBJ1-3): DTGVSQNPRHKITKRGQNVTFRCDPISEHNRLYWYRQTLGQGPEFLTYFQNEAQLEKSRLLSDRFSAERPKGSFSTLEIQRTEQGDSAMYLCASSLIAGNTIYFGEGSWLTVV.

J is TRBJ2-6 and V is TRBV4-2, with 9 nucleotides matching TRBD1. This CDR3 is 17 amino acids long. V was pared by 1 base and J by 4 bases, with 5 bases of the junction left unmatched. The germline V gene has CDR1 LGHNA and CDR2 YNFKEQ. The CDR3 protein is CASSQAGQGSGANVLTF. CDR3 nucleotide sequence: TGTGCCAGCAGCCAAGCGGGACAGGGATCCGGGGCCAACGTCCTGACTTTC.

This chain uses TRBV14 with TRBJ2-1; 12 positions agree with TRBD2. Germline V gene sequence: CDR1 SGHDN, CDR2 FVKESK. The trim removed 4 bases at V and 3 bases at J, leaving 7 bases unmatched. The length of the CDR3 is 17 residues. The CDR3 nucleotides read TGTGCCAGCAGCCCCCGACTAGCGGGGGCCTTCTACAATGAGCAGTTCTTC. The encoded protein is CASSPRLAGAFYNEQFF.

The chain combines TRBV29-1 with TRBJ2-4, with unresolved D. V dropped 4 bases and J dropped 5 bases, with 9 bases sitting between them. This CDR3 has 12 residues. The germline CDR1 and CDR2 sequences are SQVTM and ANQGSEA. In DNA, the CDR3 is TGCAGCGTTGCAGGCCCGGAAAACATTCAGTACTTC. It encodes CSVAGPENIQYF.

This rearrangement joins TRBV6-2 or TRBV6-3 to TRBJ1-2; D remains unclear. This CDR3 comprises 12 residues. The V gene lost 4 bases and the J gene lost 4 bases, with 7 bases spanning the gap. Looked up from germline, CDR1 is MNHEY and CDR2 is SVGEGT. As DNA, the CDR3 is TGTGCCAGCAGTTCGGTAGTCTATGGCTACACCTTC. Encoded protein: CASSSVVYGYTF.

This clonotype was found many times. The chain couples TRBV29-1 to TRBJ2-1; no firm D call. The CDR3 is made up of 12 amino acids. Trimming took 7 bases from V and 2 from J, leaving 9 bases between them. Per germline, CDR1 SQVTM and CDR2 ANQGSEA. CDR3 loop: CSADWTYNEQFF. CDR3 coding DNA: TGCAGCGCCGACTGGACCTACAATGAGCAGTTCTTC.

This chain connects TRBV7-2 to TRBJ1-5; D is uncertain. The CDR3 has 14 residues. Germline V CDR1 and CDR2: SGHTA, FQGNSA. V gave up 5 bases and J gave up 7 bases, with 15 bases separating them. The CDR3 DNA is TGTGCCAGCAGCCCCGCCCAGTCTTCCCAGCCCCAGCATTTT. This encodes CASSPAQSSQPQHF.

This clonotype was counted a few times. This rearrangement joins TRBV30 to TRBJ1-2; no clear D gene. V lost 0 bases and J lost 5, with 7 bases in between. Germline-derived CDR1 and CDR2 are GTSNPN and SVGIG (reference sequence). CDR3 length: 12 residues. In DNA, the CDR3 is TGTGCCTGGAGTGTAAAAGGATATGGCTACACCTTC. Residues: CAWSVKGYGYTF.

The gene calls are TRBV29-1 and TRBJ1-1; D perhaps matches TRBD1 (5 bases). The CDR3 is 13 amino acids. Germline loops: CDR1 SQVTM, CDR2 ANQGSEA. With 2 bases removed from V and 0 bases from J, the gap between germline ends came to 7 bases. The CDR3 sequence is CSVERGMNTEAFF. The CDR3 DNA reads as TGCAGCGTTGAACGGGGGATGAACACTGAAGCTTTCTTT.